This TCR beta chain was sequenced during a study of shared clonotypes between healthy human individuals. Execution of the assay was at deep level. Original processing notes: Junction-only immunoSEQ data arrived without quality scores, meaning filtering differed. Profiled with immunoSEQ multiplex PCR; TCRdb holds only in-frame clones, not every one. V, J and clone size reflect that table, while D and trimming were determined from the DNA. This sample has around 2,000,000 clones, with around 95% found just once. Germline assignment: CDR1 MDHEN and CDR2 SYDVKM. Trimming stripped 4 bases from V and 0 bases from J, with 14 bases between. The length of the CDR3 is 16 residues.

Sequencing input: naive CD4+ T cells sorted from blood. The subset: CD45RA+ positively selected. This rearrangement joins TRBV28 to TRBJ2-3; D not resolved. The receptor comes from a man between 18 and 35 years old in good health. The CDR3 coding sequence is TGTGCCAGCAGTTACAGCCCGGTCAGCAGCACAGATACGCAGTATTTT. Its protein is CASSYSPVSSTDTQYF.